This TCR beta chain derives from a study of CD8 T cells in Susac syndrome. High-throughput TCR beta sequencing covered peripheral CD8+ and CD4+ T cells. The patients with Susac syndrome satisfied recently defined diagnostic criteria for either definite or probable disease. With random hexamers, reverse transcription was performed on about 0.5 to 1 ug of RNA. The immunoSEQ assay covered 54 Vbeta and 13 Jbeta segments for CDR3. MiXCR was run by TCRdb on the immunoSEQ multiplex PCR reads, yielding one entry per CDR3 protein. The sample comprises around 200,000 distinct CDR3 sequences, 95% of which are singletons, and about 0.15% rests with the top ten. Trimming shortened V by 4 bases and J by 0 bases, and 13 bases separated the two germline ends. Germline CDR1 reads MDHEN; CDR2 reads SYDVKM. CDR3 length: 16 residues.

The chain is built from TRBV28 and TRBJ1-5; D remains unclear. This TCR was recovered from a human donor with Susac syndrome. Sequenced material: CD8+ T cells from PBMCs. The CDR3 reads CASSSTLGDSNQPQHF. DNA of the CDR3: TGTGCCAGCAGTTCCACACTCGGGGATAGCAATCAGCCCCAGCATTTT.